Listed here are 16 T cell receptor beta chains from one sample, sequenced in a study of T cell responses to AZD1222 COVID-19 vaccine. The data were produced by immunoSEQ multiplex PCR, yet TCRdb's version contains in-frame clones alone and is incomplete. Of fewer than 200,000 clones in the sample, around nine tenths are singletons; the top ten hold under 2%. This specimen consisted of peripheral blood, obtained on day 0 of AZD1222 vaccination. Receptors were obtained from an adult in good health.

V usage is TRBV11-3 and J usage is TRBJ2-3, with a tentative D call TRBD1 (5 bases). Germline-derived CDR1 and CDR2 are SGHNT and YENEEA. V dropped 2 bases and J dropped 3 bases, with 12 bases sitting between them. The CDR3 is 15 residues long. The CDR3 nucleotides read TGTGCCAGCAGCTTAAGTCAGGGTAGAACAGATACGCAGTATTTT. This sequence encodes CASSLSQGRTDTQYF. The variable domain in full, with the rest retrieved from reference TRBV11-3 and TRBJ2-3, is EAGVVQSPRYKIIEKKQPVAFWCNPISGHNTLYWYLQNLGQGPELLIRYENEEAVDDSQLPKDRFSAERLKGVDSTLKIQPAELGDSAVYLCASSLSQGRTDTQYFGPGTRLTVL.

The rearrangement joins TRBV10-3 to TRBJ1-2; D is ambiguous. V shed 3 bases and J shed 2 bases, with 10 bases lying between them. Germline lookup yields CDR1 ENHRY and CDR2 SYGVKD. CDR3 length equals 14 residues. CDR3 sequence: CAISEDIPNYGYTF. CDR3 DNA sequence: TGTGCCATCAGTGAAGACATACCGAACTATGGCTACACCTTC.

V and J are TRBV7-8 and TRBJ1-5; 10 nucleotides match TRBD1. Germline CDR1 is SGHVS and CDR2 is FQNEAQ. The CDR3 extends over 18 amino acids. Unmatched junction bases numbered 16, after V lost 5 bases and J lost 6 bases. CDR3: CASSLGDRGRGVGQPQHF. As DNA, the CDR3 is TGTGCCAGCAGCCTGGGGGACAGGGGCCGCGGGGTGGGTCAGCCCCAGCATTTT.

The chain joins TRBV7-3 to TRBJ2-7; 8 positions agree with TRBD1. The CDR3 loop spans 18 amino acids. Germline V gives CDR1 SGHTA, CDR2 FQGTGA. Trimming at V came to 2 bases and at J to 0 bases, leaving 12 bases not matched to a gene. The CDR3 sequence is CASSLGPLGQVSSYEQYF. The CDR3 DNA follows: TGTGCCAGCAGCTTAGGGCCTTTGGGACAGGTCTCCTCCTACGAGCAGTACTTC.

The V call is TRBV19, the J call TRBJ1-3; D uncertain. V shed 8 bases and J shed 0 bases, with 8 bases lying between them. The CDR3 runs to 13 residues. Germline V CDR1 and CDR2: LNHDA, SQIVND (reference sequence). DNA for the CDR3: TGTGCCAGTCAGGTGGTCTCTGGAAACACCATATATTTT. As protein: CASQVVSGNTIYF.

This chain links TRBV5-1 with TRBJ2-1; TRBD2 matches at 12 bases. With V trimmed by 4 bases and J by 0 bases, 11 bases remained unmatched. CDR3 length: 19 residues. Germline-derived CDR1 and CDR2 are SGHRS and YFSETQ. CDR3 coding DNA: TGCGCCAGCAGCCTAGGACTAGCGGGGTCCCTCGGCTCCTACAATGAGCAGTTCTTC. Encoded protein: CASSLGLAGSLGSYNEQFF.

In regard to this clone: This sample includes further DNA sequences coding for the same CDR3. CDR3 sequence reads: CASSLAGNEQFF. CDR3 nucleotides: TGCGCCAGCAGCTTGGCAGGGAATGAGCAGTTCTTC. The rearrangement joins TRBV5-1 to TRBJ2-1; TRBD1 is a possible D gene (5 bases). The length of the CDR3 is 12 residues. Germline values: CDR1 SGHRS, CDR2 YFSETQ. V lost 0 bases to trimming and J lost 7 bases, with 5 bases between them.

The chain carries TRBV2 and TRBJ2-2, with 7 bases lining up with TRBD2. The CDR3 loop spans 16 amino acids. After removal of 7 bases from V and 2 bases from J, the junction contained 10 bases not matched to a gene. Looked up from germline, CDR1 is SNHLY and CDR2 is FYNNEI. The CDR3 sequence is CASTRGGGSNTGELFF. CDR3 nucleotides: TGTGCCAGCACCCGGGGCGGGGGATCTAACACCGGGGAGCTGTTTTTT.

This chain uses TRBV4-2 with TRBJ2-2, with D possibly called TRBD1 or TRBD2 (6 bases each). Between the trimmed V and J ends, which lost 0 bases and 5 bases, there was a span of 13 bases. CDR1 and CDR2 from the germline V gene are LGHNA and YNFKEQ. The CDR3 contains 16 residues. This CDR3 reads CASSQELGGPTGELFF. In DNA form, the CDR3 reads TGTGCCAGCAGCCAAGAGTTAGGGGGGCCGACCGGGGAGCTGTTTTTT.

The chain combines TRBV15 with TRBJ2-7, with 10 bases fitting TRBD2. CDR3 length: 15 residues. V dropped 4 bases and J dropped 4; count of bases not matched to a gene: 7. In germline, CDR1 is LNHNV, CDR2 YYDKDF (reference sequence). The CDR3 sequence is CATSIGTSETYEQYF. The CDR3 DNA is TGTGCCACCAGCATCGGGACTAGCGAAACTTACGAGCAGTACTTC.

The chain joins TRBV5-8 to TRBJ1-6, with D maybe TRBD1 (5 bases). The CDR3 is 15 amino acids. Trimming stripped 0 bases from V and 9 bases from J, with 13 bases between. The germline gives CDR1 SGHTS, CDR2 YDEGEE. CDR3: CASSLDRGSVSPLHF. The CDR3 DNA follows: TGTGCCAGCAGCTTGGACCGGGGGTCGGTTTCACCCCTCCACTTT.

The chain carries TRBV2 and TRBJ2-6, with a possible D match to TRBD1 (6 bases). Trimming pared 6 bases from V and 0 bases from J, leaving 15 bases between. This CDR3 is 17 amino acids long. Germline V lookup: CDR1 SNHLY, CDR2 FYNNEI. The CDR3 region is CASRGHLSFSGANVLTF. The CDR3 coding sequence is TGTGCCAGCAGGGGACATCTGAGTTTCTCTGGGGCCAACGTCCTGACTTTC.

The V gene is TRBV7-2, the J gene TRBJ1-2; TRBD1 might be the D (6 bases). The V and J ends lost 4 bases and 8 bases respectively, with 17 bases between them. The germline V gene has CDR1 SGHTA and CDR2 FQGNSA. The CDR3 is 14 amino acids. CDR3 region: CASSWSRGGRGYTF. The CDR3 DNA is TGTGCCAGCAGCTGGTCGAGAGGGGGTAGGGGCTACACCTTC. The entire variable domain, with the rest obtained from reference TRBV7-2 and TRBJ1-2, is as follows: GAGVSQSPSNKVTEKGKDVELRCDPISGHTALYWYRQSLGQGLEFLIYFQGNSAPDKSGLPSDRFSAERTGGSVSTLTIQRTQQEDSAVYLCASSWSRGGRGYTFGSGTRLTVV.

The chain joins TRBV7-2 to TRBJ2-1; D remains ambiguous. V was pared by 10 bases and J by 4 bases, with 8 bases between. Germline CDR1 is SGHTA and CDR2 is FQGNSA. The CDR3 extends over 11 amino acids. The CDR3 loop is CATRKYNEQFF. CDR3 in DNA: TGTGCCACGCGGAAGTACAATGAGCAGTTCTTC. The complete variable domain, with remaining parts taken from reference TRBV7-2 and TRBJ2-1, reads GAGVSQSPSNKVTEKGKDVELRCDPISGHTALYWYRQSLGQGLEFLIYFQGNSAPDKSGLPSDRFSAERTGGSVSTLTIQRTQQEDSAVYLCATRKYNEQFFGPGTRLTVL.

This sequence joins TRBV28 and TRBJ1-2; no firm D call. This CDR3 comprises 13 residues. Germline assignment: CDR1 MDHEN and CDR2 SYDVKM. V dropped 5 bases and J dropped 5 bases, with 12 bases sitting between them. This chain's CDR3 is CASSATGWYGYTF. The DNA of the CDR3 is TGTGCCAGCAGTGCAACGGGTTGGTATGGCTACACCTTC.

The CDR3 DNA is TGTGCCAGCAGTTACGACGCGTCCTCTGGGGCCAACGTCCTGACTTTC. This encodes CASSYDASSGANVLTF. The V and J genes are TRBV6-2 or TRBV6-3 and TRBJ2-6, with unresolved D. Germline V gene data show CDR1 as MNHEY and CDR2 as SVGEGT. V lost 2 bases and J 0 bases, leaving 8 bases between the germline ends. The CDR3 is made up of 16 amino acids.